One and the same sample provided the 12 T cell receptor beta chains below, sequenced in a study of post-analysis software for immune sequencing data. Overall study results and limits: In patients, about five TRBV segments were more frequent than in controls, with TRBV5-6, TRBV5-1 and TRBV20-1 among them.

These receptors are not linked to any known antigen. Prepared TCR beta cDNA libraries contained unique molecular identifiers. In TCRdb, the PCR reads were re-called with MiXCR into one record per CDR3 protein. This sample has some 500,000 distinct CDR3 sequences, with around 40% found just once. The sequencing input was blood. Receptors originate from a girl between 5 and 17 years old with multiple sclerosis.

This clonotype showed up just a few times. The chain couples TRBV3-1 to TRBJ2-5; D may be TRBD1 (5 bases). The V gene's germline CDR1 is LGHDT and CDR2 YNNKEL (reference sequence). Trimming cost V 3 bases and J 2 bases, with 10 bases left between them. The CDR3 contains 14 residues. CDR3 nucleotides: TGTGCCAGCAGCCAGGCAGGGCAGCAAGAGACCCAGTACTTC. It encodes CASSQAGQQETQYF.

This clonotype turned up a few times. CDR3 nucleotides: TGCGCCAGCAGCAAGGACAGGGGCGAGGCTGAGCAGTTCTTC. Amino acids: CASSKDRGEAEQFF. The chain is built from TRBV5-1 and TRBJ2-1, with TRBD1 identical over 9 bases. The V gene's germline CDR1 is SGHRS and CDR2 YFSETQ. The CDR3 is made up of 14 amino acids. The V and J ends lost 4 bases and 9 bases, in that order; junction bases with no gene match: 8.

The chain employs TRBV5-1 and TRBJ2-1; D not resolved. The J call is in doubt because the DNA end fits TRBJ2-7 better. The CDR3 spans 15 residues. Germline V gives CDR1 SGHRS, CDR2 YFSETQ. CDR3 nucleotide sequence: TGCGCCAGCAGCTTGGTGCCCGACGATTACAATGAGCAGTACTTC. Protein product: CASSLVPDDYNEQYF.

This rearrangement joins TRBV20-1 to TRBJ1-5; 7 nucleotides agree with TRBD1. The CDR3 extends over 14 amino acids. The V gene's germline CDR1 is DFQATT and CDR2 SNEGSKA (reference sequence). The V gene end was trimmed by 2 bases and the J gene end by 4 bases; junction bases not matched to a gene: 5. DNA of the CDR3: TGCAGTGCTAGAAGGCCAGGGGGAAATCAGCCCCAGCATTTT. This encodes CSARRPGGNQPQHF.

This clonotype was seen a few times. The rearrangement uses TRBV4-1 and TRBJ2-1; TRBD2 matches at 12 bases. The germline V gene encodes CDR1 MGHRA and CDR2 YSYEKL. V dropped 2 bases and J dropped 7; count of bases not matched to a gene: 9. This CDR3 is 17 amino acids long. The CDR3 DNA reads TGCGCCAGCAGCCAACCCCTCCTAGCGGGAGGGAGGAATGAGCAGTTCTTC. This codes for CASSQPLLAGGRNEQFF.

This clonotype was seen repeatedly, ten times or more. The chain recombines TRBV20-1 with TRBJ2-7; the D is unclear. This CDR3 region has 13 residues. CDR1 is DFQATT, CDR2 SNEGSKA, per germline (reference sequence). Trimming removed 6 bases from V and 0 bases from J, with 12 bases in between. DNA of the CDR3: TGCAGTGCCGCCGCCGAGCTCTCCTACGAGCAGTACTTC. Residues: CSAAAELSYEQYF.

This clonotype occurred many times. This chain links TRBV7-3 with TRBJ2-3; TRBD2 agrees at 9 bases. Germline CDR1 reads SGHTA; CDR2 reads FQGTGA. CDR3 size: 15 residues. With V trimmed by 4 bases and J by 1 base, 3 bases remained unmatched. CDR3 in amino acids: CASSSRLAGTDTQYF. The CDR3 nucleotides are TGTGCCAGCAGCTCCCGACTAGCGGGCACAGATACGCAGTATTTT.

V gene TRBV21-1 combines with J gene TRBJ2-5; the D call in the table, TRBD1, was not verified against the DNA. TRBV21-1 is labeled a pseudogene. CDR3 length: 16 amino acids. The CDR3 region is CASSPPGQTLQETQYF. CDR3 bases: TGTGCCAGCAGCCCGCCGGGCCAGACCCTCCAAGAGACCCAGTACTTC.

The chain links TRBV27 to TRBJ2-1; TRBD1 agrees at 8 bases. The V and J ends lost 2 bases and 7 bases, in that order; junction bases with no gene match: 7. This CDR3 comprises 15 residues. Per germline, CDR1 MNHEY and CDR2 SMNVEV (reference sequence). The CDR3 DNA reads TGTGCCAGCAGTTTAGATCAGGGGGCATGGAATGAGCAGTTCTTC. It is translated as CASSLDQGAWNEQFF.

In this sample, this clonotype turned up a few times. This chain connects TRBV7-6 to TRBJ2-3; D ambiguous. CDR3 length equals 14 residues. V lost 5 bases to trimming and J lost 0 bases, with 9 bases between them. Germline CDR1 reads SGHVS; CDR2 reads FNYEAQ. The CDR3 spells CASSERASTDTQYF. The CDR3 region has the DNA TGTGCCAGCAGCGAAAGGGCTAGCACAGATACGCAGTATTTT.

This clonotype was seen only a few times. The chain uses TRBV7-2 and TRBJ2-5; no definite D call. Trimming took off 4 bases at V and 5 bases at J, with 14 bases between the two ends. This CDR3 contains 14 residues. Germline loops: CDR1 SGHTA, CDR2 FQGNSA. The CDR3 reads CASSWALDGETQYF. CDR3 in DNA: TGTGCCAGCAGCTGGGCTCTGGATGGCGAGACCCAGTACTTC.

J is TRBJ2-1 and V is TRBV21-1; the listed D gene, TRBD2, was not tested against the DNA. TRBV21-1 constitutes a pseudogene. The CDR3 is 16 residues long. CDR3 residues: CASSKRASGPYNEQFF. The CDR3 DNA reads as TGTGCCAGCAGCAAAAGGGCTAGCGGGCCCTACAATGAGCAGTTCTTC.